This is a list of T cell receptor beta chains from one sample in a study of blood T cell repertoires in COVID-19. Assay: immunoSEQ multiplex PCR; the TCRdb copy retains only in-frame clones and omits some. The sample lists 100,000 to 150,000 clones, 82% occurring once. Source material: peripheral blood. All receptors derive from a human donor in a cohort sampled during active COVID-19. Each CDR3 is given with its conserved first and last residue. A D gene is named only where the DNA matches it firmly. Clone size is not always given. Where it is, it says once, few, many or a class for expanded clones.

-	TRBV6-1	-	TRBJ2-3	TGTGCCAGCAGTGAAGTGGGGAGGACAGATACGCAGTATTTT	CASSEVGRTDTQYF
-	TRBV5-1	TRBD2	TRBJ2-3	TGCGCCAGCAGCTTCGGCGGGGGGCTCGCAGATACGCAGTATTTT	CASSFGGGLADTQYF
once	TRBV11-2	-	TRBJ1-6	TGTGCCAGCAGCCCCGGAGACAGATTAAACAATTCACCCCTCCACTTT	CASSPGDRLNNSPLHF
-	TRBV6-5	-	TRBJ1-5	TGTGCCAGCAGGTGGGACAACAATCAGCCCCAGCATTTT	CASRWDNNQPQHF
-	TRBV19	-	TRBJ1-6	TGTGCCAGTAGTGTATTGACAGCCAATTCACCCCTCCACTTT	CASSVLTANSPLHF
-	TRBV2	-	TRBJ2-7	TGTGCCAGCAGTGAGAGGCAGGGGTTAGACGAGCAGTACTTC	CASSERQGLDEQYF
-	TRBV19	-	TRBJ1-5	TGTGCCAGTAGTATAGGAAGAGTAAATCAGCCCCAGCATTTT	CASSIGRVNQPQHF
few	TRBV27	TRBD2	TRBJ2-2	TGTGCCAGCAGTCACCTCCGGGGGGTCGGGAACACCGGGGAGCTGTTTTTT	CASSHLRGVGNTGELFF
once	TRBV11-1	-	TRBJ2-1	TGTGCCAGCAGCTTTGAGACAGAGGCCAATGAGCAGTTCTTC	CASSFETEANEQFF
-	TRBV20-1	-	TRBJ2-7	TGCAGTGCTAGCGAGCGGTACGAGCAGTACTTC	CSASERYEQYF
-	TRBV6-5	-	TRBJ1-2	TGTGCCAGCAGTTACACAACTAACTATGGCTACACCTTC	CASSYTTNYGYTF
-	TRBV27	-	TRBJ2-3	TGTGCCAGCAGTTTACAAAACCCTGGGGAGTACACAGATACGCAGTATTTT	CASSLQNPGEYTDTQYF
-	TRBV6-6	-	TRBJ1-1	TGTGCCAGCAGTTACGGGCACCTTGAAGCTTTCTTT	CASSYGHLEAFF
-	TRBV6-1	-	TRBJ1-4	TGTGCCAGCAGTGAGGGAGGGATAGTTAATGAAAAACTGTTTTTT	CASSEGGIVNEKLFF
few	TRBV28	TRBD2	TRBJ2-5	TGTGCCAGCAGTTTCGGGGGACTAGCGGACCAAGAGACCCAGTACTTC	CASSFGGLADQETQYF
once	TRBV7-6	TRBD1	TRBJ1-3	TGTGCCAGCAGCCGGACAGGGGGTCAAGACACCATATATTTT	CASSRTGGQDTIYF
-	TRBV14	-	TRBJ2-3	TGTGCCAGCAGCCGACTTCCAGATACGCAGTATTTT	CASSRLPDTQYF